One T cell receptor beta chain is described in this entry. The data stem from a study of blood T cell repertoires in COVID-19. Clones were read by immunoSEQ multiplex PCR, and TCRdb kept only the in-frame ones, dropping some. The table has a few hundred thousand clones, roughly 90% seen once. In Cohort 3, a recovered donor had either two negative PCRs, clearance, or symptom resolution. CDR1 and CDR2 from the germline V gene are SGDLS and YYNGEE. V was pared by 3 bases and J by 2 bases, with 2 bases of the junction left unmatched. This CDR3 is built from 14 residues. The sequence came from a woman in her thirties who had recovered from COVID-19. The chain carries TRBV9 and TRBJ1-5; 7 nucleotides match TRBD1. Material: PBMCs or T cells enriched from blood (not recorded which). The CDR3 DNA is TGTGCCAGCAGCGCAACAGGGGGCAATCAGCCCCAGCATTTT. This gives the protein CASSATGGNQPQHF.